This T cell receptor beta chain was obtained from a study of cytomegalovirus exposure and HLA in healthy donors. The PCR employed 60 Vbeta primers together with 13 Jbeta primers. Data came from immunoSEQ multiplex PCR; TCRdb stores just in-frame clones and leaves some out. The repertoire holds under 250,000 clones, with about 80% as singletons. With V trimmed by 3 bases and J by 3 bases, 6 bases remained unmatched. The CDR3 runs 16 residues. From germline, CDR1 is LNHNV and CDR2 YYDKDF (reference sequence). The sequencing sample was made of PBMCs. The source of this sequence is a woman between 55 and 75 years old in good health and CMV-seropositive. The chain employs TRBV15 and TRBJ2-3; 10 nucleotides agree with TRBD2. In DNA, the CDR3 is TGTGCCACCAGCAGCCTAGCGGGAGCTAGGACAGATACGCAGTATTTT. This translates into CATSSLAGARTDTQYF.